Listed below are T cell receptor beta chains from one sample, sequenced in a study of early T cells in non-severe SARS-CoV-2 infection. TCRdb recomputed calls from the 5' RACE reads with MiXCR, one row per CDR3 protein. In the table there are about 110,000 distinct CDR3 sequences, 8.5% to 14% of which are singletons. Sequencing input: whole blood. All receptors come from an adult who was a healthcare worker with PCR-confirmed SARS-CoV-2 infection or an uninfected control (not recorded which). The CDR3 runs from the conserved cysteine through the conserved F or W. The D gene is left open where the match is weak. The listing skips clone size in some rows; elsewhere it reads once, few, many or a size class.

>TRBJ1-6|.|.|TRBV11-2
TGTGCCAGCAGCTTAGGGTGGCAGCGGGATTCACCCCTCCACTTT
CASSLGWQRDSPLHF
>TRBJ2-1|many|TRBD1|TRBV20-1
TGCAGTGCAAGACAGGGGGGCAATGAGCAGTTCTTC
CSARQGGNEQFF
>TRBJ1-1|once|.|TRBV6-1
TGTGCCAGCAGTGTTGAAGGGGATCCAGGGACTGAAGCTTTCTTT
CASSVEGDPGTEAFF
>TRBJ2-3|.|TRBD2|TRBV24-1
TGTGCCACCAGTGGTGGACTAGCGGGCCCCCCGTTTGGCTCGCAGTATTTT
CATSGGLAGPPFGSQYF
>TRBJ2-1|many|TRBD2|TRBV4-1
TGCGCCAGCAGCCAAGGACGAGGGAGGGGCAATGAGCAGTTCTTC
CASSQGRGRGNEQFF
>TRBJ2-1|few|TRBD2|TRBV20-1
TGCAGTGCTTCCCAGCGGGAGAGGTTCAATGAGCAGTTCTTC
CSASQRERFNEQFF
>TRBJ1-5|many|.|TRBV19
TGTGCCAGTAGTATGATAGGTCAGCCCCAGCATTTT
CASSMIGQPQHF
>TRBJ2-1|many|TRBD2|TRBV28
TGTGCCAGCAGTTCCCCGCGGAGCGGGAGGTGGGTAGTTTCCTACAATGAGCAGTTCTTC
CASSSPRSGRWVVSYNEQFF
>TRBJ2-1|many|.|TRBV19
TGTGCCAGTAGTCCCTCGCGGGACAACTTATACAATGAGCAGTTCTTC
CASSPSRDNLYNEQFF
>TRBJ2-1|many|.|TRBV12-3/TRBV12-4
TGTGCCAGCAGCCGGGGGAGGCGGACTTCTTACAATGAGCAGTTCTTC
CASSRGRRTSYNEQFF
>TRBJ2-7|.|.|TRBV10-3
TGTGCCATCAGTGGGCTGCTCCGAGGCGAGCAGTACTTC
CAISGLLRGEQYF
>TRBJ2-3|.|TRBD2|TRBV20-1
TGCAGTGCCTCCTCGACTAGCGGAGGCACAGATACGCAGTATTTT
CSASSTSGGTDTQYF
>TRBJ2-3|few|TRBD2|TRBV4-3
TGCGCCAGCAGCCAAAACCTACTAGCGGGGGCGGTAAATACGCAGTATTTT
CASSQNLLAGAVNTQYF
>TRBJ1-3|.|.|TRBV10-3
TGTGCCATCAGTGAGTCGACAGTCTCTGGAAACACCATATATTTT
CAISESTVSGNTIYF
>TRBJ2-1|.|.|TRBV2
TGTGCCAGCAGTGGAGGGGGGATCTACAATGAGCAGTTCTTC
CASSGGGIYNEQFF
>TRBJ2-7|few|TRBD2|TRBV10-3
TGTGCCATCGGACTAGGAGGGACTAACGAGCAGTACTTC
CAIGLGGTNEQYF
>TRBJ2-7|many|.|TRBV20-1
TGCAGTGCTAGAGCCCTCGACCGACAGCACGAGCAGTACTTC
CSARALDRQHEQYF
>TRBJ1-3|.|.|TRBV7-9
TGTGCCAGCAGCTCCGATCGTGGGGGCTCTGGAAACACCATATATTTT
CASSSDRGGSGNTIYF
>TRBJ2-1|.|TRBD2|TRBV5-1
TGCGCCAGCAGTCAAACCGGGACTAGCGGGAGAAATGAGCAGTTCTTC
CASSQTGTSGRNEQFF
>TRBJ1-2|.|.|TRBV7-9
TGTGCCAGCAGCGCAAGGGACAAACTTGGCTACGCCTTC
CASSARDKLGYAF
>TRBJ2-1|few|TRBD2|TRBV15
TGTGCCACCAGCAGAGGTTACAGGACTAGCGATCCCAATGAGCAGTTCTTC
CATSRGYRTSDPNEQFF
>TRBJ2-7|many|TRBD2|TRBV6-2/TRBV6-3
TGTGCCAGCCCACCACTAGCGATTCGCACATACTACGAGCAGTACTTC
CASPPLAIRTYYEQYF
>TRBJ2-7|few|TRBD1|TRBV7-8
TGTGCCAGCAGCATGGGACAGCACAACTACGAGCAGTACTTC
CASSMGQHNYEQYF
>TRBJ2-3|many|TRBD2|TRBV7-8
TGTGCCAGCAGCTTGATAATGGGACTAGCGCTGGGAGGAGATACGCAGTATTTT
CASSLIMGLALGGDTQYF
>TRBJ1-2|.|.|TRBV12-3/TRBV12-4
TGTGCCAGCAGTTTCTTCAGGGCCTATGGCTACACCTTC
CASSFFRAYGYTF
>TRBJ2-6|many|.|TRBV5-6
TGTGCCAGCAGCTTGAACGAGGGGCCTAACGTCCTGACTTTC
CASSLNEGPNVLTF
>TRBJ2-3|.|TRBD2|TRBV9
TGTGCCAGCAGCGTTCTAGCGGGCTACACAGATACGCAGTATTTT
CASSVLAGYTDTQYF
>TRBJ2-5|few|TRBD2|TRBV2
TGTGCCAGCAAGGGGGGACTAGCGGGAGTCGAGACCCAGTACTTC
CASKGGLAGVETQYF
>TRBJ1-2|.|TRBD1|TRBV5-5
TGTGCCAGCAGTTCCGAGACAGGGGATAACTATGGCTACACCTTC
CASSSETGDNYGYTF
>TRBJ2-2|.|TRBD2|TRBV6-5
TGTGCCAGCAGTTACAGAGGACTAGGAACCGGGGAGCTGTTTTTT
CASSYRGLGTGELFF
>TRBJ2-7|many|.|TRBV23-1
TGCGCCAGTAAACGGGGCAAGGGATACTACTACGAGCAGTACTTC
CASKRGKGYYYEQYF
>TRBJ1-5|.|.|TRBV20-1
TGCAGTGCTAGGGGACTAAGCAATCAGCCCCAGCATTTT
CSARGLSNQPQHF
>TRBJ1-1|few|TRBD1|TRBV3-1
TGTGCCAGCGGGGGACAGCCAGAAGCTTTCTTT
CASGGQPEAFF
>TRBJ2-2|many|.|TRBV20-1
TGCAGTGCTCCCGGGACTTCGAACACCGGGGAGCTGTTTTTT
CSAPGTSNTGELFF
>TRBJ2-7|few|.|TRBV15
TGTGCCACCAGCAGAGATCGTGGGTACAACTCCTACGAGCAGTACTTC
CATSRDRGYNSYEQYF
>TRBJ2-7|.|TRBD2|TRBV11-1
TGTGCCAGCAGCTACCCGACCGGGACTCTAGGAGGTAGCGGGAGGTCCGAGCAGTACTTC
CASSYPTGTLGGSGRSEQYF
>TRBJ2-7|many|.|TRBV20-1
TGCAGTGCTAGATCTTATAACAGGGCGGACGAGCAGTACTTC
CSARSYNRADEQYF
>TRBJ2-7|few|.|TRBV30
TGTGCCTGGAGTTTTAGGGGTTTTTACGAGCAGTACTTC
CAWSFRGFYEQYF
>TRBJ2-7|.|.|TRBV4-1
TGCGCCAGCAGCCAAGGGAGACTCGAGCAGTACTTC
CASSQGRLEQYF